This record looks at one T cell receptor (beta chain) sequence and its context. What it binds is not known. The sample originates from a study of Ad26.COV2.S vaccination and SARS-CoV-2 variants. Study summary: Sample donor was a member of the COV1001 Ad26.COV2.S trial arm. Ad26.COV2.S shots went into the muscle once or twice, 56 days apart.

The ends were cut back, 6 bases at V and 3 bases at J, with 13 bases in the middle. The CDR3 has 14 amino acids. Germline assignment: CDR1 MNHNY and CDR2 SVGAGI (reference sequence). Here immunoSEQ multiplex PCR was the method, and the copy in TCRdb shows in-frame clones only, minus some. The sample lists a few hundred thousand clones, roughly 87% occurring once. Study outcomes and limitations: Using TCR breadth and depth analyses may have led to underestimated total T cell responses.

Stated treatment: over 15 received Ad26.COV2.S at low or high dose, single or two shots; five or six received placebo; per-sample allocation not given. Day 63 after the first vaccine or placebo injection was the time point for sampling. This Boston cohort included adults aged 18-55 years. The source of this sequence is a person aged 18-65 years who received the Ad26.COV2.S COVID-19 vaccine or a placebo. The specimen was peripheral blood, collected in a trial of Ad26.COV2.S vaccine versus placebo. The chain uses TRBV6-6 and TRBJ2-3; TRBD2 is a possible D gene (7 bases). The CDR3 sequence: CASRGGAGTDTQYF. The CDR3 region has the DNA TGTGCCAGCAGGGGGGGGGCCGGGACAGATACGCAGTATTTT.